This TCR beta chain was profiled in a study of beta chain features in type 1 diabetes (dated by TCRdb to about 2018). Study-wide context: No differences in mean age, gender distribution, total cell number or subset yield were found between patients and healthy donors. A total of over 90,000,000 sorted cells were examined across all samples, and a strong correlation was observed between cell number per subset and RNA yield. The study compared the TCRB repertoires of sorted circulating CD4+ T cell subsets in recently diagnosed type 1 diabetes patients with those in matched healthy donors. Naive and central memory subsets were obtained from all 28 donors, but regulatory and stem cell-like memory subsets were isolated from only 8 patients and roughly eight healthy donors.

CDR1 and CDR2 are drawn from the germline V gene: SGHTA, FQGNSA. Inclusive of the bounding cysteine and phenylalanine, the CDR3 is 12 residues long. The entry retains the CDR3 DNA only, 36 bases that are in frame from base 1. V gives up 6 bases and J gives up 0 bases, and the segment between their germline ends measures 5 bases. Study-wide findings and limitations: Naive, central memory and regulatory TCRB repertoires appeared to be more similar among patients than among healthy donors. PCR might favor shorter templates, but patient and control samples were amplified and corrected together, so any skew would affect both groups equally. Fewer insertions and more nucleotide deletions at VDJ recombination sites were observed in patients with type 1 diabetes, implying thymic rearrangement abnormalities. A moderate but significant shortening of TCRB CDR3 length was observed in type 1 diabetes patients in all four CD4+ subsets. Only small numbers of individuals were included in the HLA sub-analyses, which left unresolved whether HLA type had any influence on TCRB rearrangement. Because cDNA rather than genomic DNA was sequenced, highly expressing activated cells could have been over-represented, although no difference in activation and CD3 levels was found between groups.

A remark on this clone: Its antigen remains undetermined. No much larger clonotype is one base removed from it; base qualities were not supplied.

The entire amount of isolated RNA was reverse transcribed using the High Capacity cDNA Reverse Transcription Kit, so the sequenced TCRB transcripts were expressed ones. Deep immunoSEQ sequencing was applied to naive, central memory and regulatory T cell samples, giving an average of roughly 3.5 million total reads per sample. Sorted cells were lysed in RLT buffer, and RNA was extracted using DNase-treated RNeasy Micro or Mini kits according to cell number. To prevent cross-contamination, every cell subset was processed on its own, while patient and healthy donor samples were processed together. The immunoSEQ multiplex PCR was used to amplify TCRB sequences from cDNA, yielding 87-bp fragments that span the CDR3 region. The amplicons were sequenced using the Illumina HiSeq platform. The source study handled its data this way. Synthetic template baselines were used to correct PCR bias computationally, reads within Hamming distance 2 were collapsed together, and singletons that could not be merged were discarded. Reads were aligned against IMGT so that V, D and J genes, CDR3 length and insertions or deletions at six rearrangement sites could be assigned. Clonotype counts were normalized to sorted cell number within each subset before computing true diversity and Gini coefficients with the tcR R package. The overlap coefficient, calculated on TCRB nucleotide sequences, was used to quantify repertoire sharing. Out-of-frame TCRB sequences from naive cells were analyzed as a proxy for the pre-selection repertoire. What TCRdb holds here is the immuneACCESS table cut down to in-frame rearrangements. Part of the clones is not present; checked against another copy, under half of the missing clones reflect an unresolved V gene, and the others are unexplained. The DNA was the basis for D and trimming; V, J and clone size are from that table. The table for this sample lists around 500,000 clones; about an eighth of them were counted only once. The ten top clones hold roughly 0.046% of the sample.

From each donor, a single peripheral blood sample of about 110 mL on average was drawn into heparinised tubes. Using a panel that included CD45RO, CCR7, CD25, CD127, CD95 and CD27, naive, central memory, regulatory and stem cell-like memory CD4+ T cells were sorted on a BD FACSAria II. Purity was above 95% for every sorted population. PBMCs were isolated immediately by Lymphoprep density gradient centrifugation and stained directly without culture. Samples were stained and sorted in pairs, with one healthy donor and one patient per experiment, so that batch effects were minimized. The sequenced sample consisted of naive CD4+ T cells from blood. The cell subset or site label for this specimen denotes: true naive CD4+ T cells. The chain was built from TRBV7-2 and TRBJ1-2, with no confidently assigned D gene. This TCR came from a woman younger than 35 in good health. CDR3 sequence: CASRGTNYGYTF. The DNA sequence reads TGTGCCAGCAGAGGTACTAACTATGGCTACACCTTC.